Below, 2 T cell receptor beta chains from the same sample are listed, as sequenced in a study of cytomegalovirus exposure and HLA in healthy donors. 13 Jbeta primers and 60 Vbeta primers were used for the PCR. Assay used: immunoSEQ multiplex PCR; TCRdb lists only in-frame clones, some missing. The sample lists about 140,000 clones; about three quarters were seen once. The specimen sequenced was PBMCs. Receptors were obtained from a man aged 35 to 55 in good health and CMV-seronegative.

The chain recombines TRBV14 with TRBJ2-5; 10 positions match TRBD2. There are 15 residues in the CDR3. Per germline, CDR1 SGHDN and CDR2 FVKESK. The V segment lost 0 bases and the J segment 5 bases; nucleotides outside the gene matches: 3. CDR3 in amino acids: CASSQDGLAVETQYF. For the CDR3, the DNA is TGTGCCAGCAGCCAAGATGGACTAGCGGTGGAGACCCAGTACTTC.

This clone was recorded once. The J gene is TRBJ1-4, the V gene TRBV5-1; D unresolved. The germline CDR1 and CDR2 sequences are SGHRS and YFSETQ. This CDR3 has 16 residues. The V and J ends lost 0 bases and 7 bases respectively, with 16 bases between them. CDR3 protein: CASSLGELGASEKLFF. Here the CDR3 DNA reads TGCGCCAGCAGCTTGGGGGAGCTGGGAGCAAGTGAAAAACTGTTTTTT.